The clone carrying this TCR beta chain has more than one count but fewer than ten. Its target is unknown. The data derive from a study of CD8 T cells in ankylosing spondylitis. Study observations and caveats: Seven to nine highly homologous variants made up a TCR beta motif, and this motif appeared characteristic of ankylosing spondylitis blood.

For TCR beta, libraries came from quantitative 5'-RACE with molecular barcodes. TCRdb re-analysed the 5' RACE reads in MiXCR, keeping a single row per CDR3 protein. The table lists 300,000 to 350,000 distinct CDR3 sequences, less than 25% of them singletons. Looked up from germline, CDR1 is LNHNV and CDR2 is YYDKDF (reference sequence). V was shortened by 1 base and J by 3 bases, with 9 bases between the two germline ends. The CDR3 runs to 14 residues. This sequence originates from a female donor with ankylosing spondylitis or in good health (not recorded which). The V call is TRBV15, the J call TRBJ1-1; maybe TRBD1 (5 bases). Sample: blood, either unsorted or a sorted T cell fraction (not recorded which). CDR3 region: CATSRADSYTEAFF. In DNA form, the CDR3 reads TGTGCCACCAGCAGAGCTGACAGTTACACTGAAGCTTTCTTT. Drawing the rest from reference TRBV15 and TRBJ1-1, the complete variable domain is DAMVIQNPRYQVTQFGKPVTLSCSQTLNHNVMYWYQQKSSQAPKLLFHYYDKDFNNEADTPDNFQSRRPNTSFCFLDIRSPGLGDTAMYLCATSRADSYTEAFFGQGTRLTVV.